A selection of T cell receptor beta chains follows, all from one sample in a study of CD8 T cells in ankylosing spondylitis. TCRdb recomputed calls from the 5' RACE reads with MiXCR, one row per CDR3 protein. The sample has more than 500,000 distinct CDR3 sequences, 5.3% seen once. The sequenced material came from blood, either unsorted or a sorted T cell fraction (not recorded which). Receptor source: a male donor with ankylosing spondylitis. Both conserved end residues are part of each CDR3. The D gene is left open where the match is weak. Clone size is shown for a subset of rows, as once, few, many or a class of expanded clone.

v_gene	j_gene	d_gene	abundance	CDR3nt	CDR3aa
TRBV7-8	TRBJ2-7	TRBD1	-	TGTGCCAGCAGCTTAGGGCCTCAGACAGGGGTCCCCTACGAGCAGTACTTC	CASSLGPQTGVPYEQYF
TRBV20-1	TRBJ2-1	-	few	TGCAGTGCTAGAGCCTTAGGGGTCACCATCCCGGGCCCCAATGAGCAGTTCTTC	CSARALGVTIPGPNEQFF
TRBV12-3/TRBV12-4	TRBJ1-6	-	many	TGTGCCAGCAGTTTAGTGCAGGGACATTCACCCCTCCACTTT	CASSLVQGHSPLHF
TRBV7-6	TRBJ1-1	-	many	TGTGCCAGCAGGAGTCATGGACGGGACATGAACACTGAAGCTTTCTTT	CASRSHGRDMNTEAFF
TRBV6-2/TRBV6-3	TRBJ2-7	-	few	TGTGCCAGCAGTGCCGGGACGCCACCCTACGAGCAGTACTTC	CASSAGTPPYEQYF
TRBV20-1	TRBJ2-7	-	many	TGCAGTGCTAGAGATCGAGTACTTCCCTACGAGCAGTACTTC	CSARDRVLPYEQYF
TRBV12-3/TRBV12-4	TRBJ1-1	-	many	TGTGCCAGCAGTCGGGACATAGGTCTCACTGAAGCTTTCTTT	CASSRDIGLTEAFF
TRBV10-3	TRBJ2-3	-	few	TGTGCCATCAGTGAGTCAGAGGTTAGCACAGATACGCAGTATTTT	CAISESEVSTDTQYF
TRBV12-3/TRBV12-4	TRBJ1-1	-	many	TGTGCCAGCAGTTTAATTTCGGGCACTGAAGCTTTCTTT	CASSLISGTEAFF
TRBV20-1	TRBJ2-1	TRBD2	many	TGCAGTGCTACCAGCGGGAGAGCCTACAATGAGCAGTTCTTC	CSATSGRAYNEQFF
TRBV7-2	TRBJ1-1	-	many	TGTGCCAGCAGCTTAGATTGGGCGGCGAACACTGAAGCTTTCTTT	CASSLDWAANTEAFF
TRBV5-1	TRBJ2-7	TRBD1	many	TGCGCCAGCAGCCCCTGGGACAGAAAGGCGGGTGAGCAGTACTTC	CASSPWDRKAGEQYF